This T cell receptor beta chain was sequenced in a study of cytomegalovirus exposure and HLA in healthy donors. General study points: From TCR beta sequences, most subjects' HLA-A and HLA-B alleles were reportedly predicted accurately. Excluded: some indistinguishable V segments such as TRBV6-2 and TRBV6-3. Under 20,000 TCR beta sequences were associated with HLA alleles at 0.05 false discovery rate in a later analysis. According to reports, the classifier identified cytomegalovirus status with high specificity and sensitivity.

Trimming removed 7 bases from V and 6 bases from J; junction bases left unmatched: 2. Per the germline V gene, CDR1 is MNHNY and CDR2 is SVGAGI (reference sequence). The CDR3 extends over 12 amino acids. As regards this clone: No antigen is known for it.

The PCR contained 60 Vbeta and 13 Jbeta primers. Clones were read by immunoSEQ multiplex PCR, and TCRdb kept only the in-frame ones, dropping some. Its table lists roughly 190,000 clones. The TCR sequence derives from a man in his thirties or forties in good health and CMV-seronegative. The sequencing sample was made of PBMCs. The chain recombines TRBV6-6 with TRBJ2-7; 11 bases are shared with TRBD2. The CDR3 nucleotides are TGTGCCAGCATGCTAGCGGGAGGCGAGCAGTACTTC. Encoded protein: CASMLAGGEQYF.